The present entry profiles one TCR beta chain with its context. The antigen remains unidentified. The junction departs from germline at one end; a sequencing error may be responsible. This record belongs to a study of cytomegalovirus exposure and HLA in healthy donors. Regarding the study as a whole: The classifier, whose performance was assessed in both the original and validation cohorts, reportedly diagnosed cytomegalovirus status with high specificity and sensitivity. In vitro confirmation showed three CMV-associated chains to be CMV antigen specific. TCR beta chains numbering some 150 were designated cytomegalovirus-associated.

Sequenced by immunoSEQ multiplex PCR; TCRdb stores in-frame clones only, minus some. Of about 160,000 clones listed, 90% to 97% are singletons. This receptor was identified in a woman between 18 and 29 years old in good health and CMV-seronegative. The sequenced sample consisted of PBMCs.

The CDR3: CASSFGSGTTTYTQYF. DNA for the CDR3: TGTGCCAGCAGCTTCGGCTCCGGGACAACCACATATACGCAGTATTTT. The V gene is TRBV7-3, the J gene TRBJ2-3; D might be TRBD1 (6 bases). The V gene's germline CDR1 is SGHTA and CDR2 FQGTGA. The CDR3 contains 16 residues.